The rows below give T cell receptor beta chains drawn from one sample of a study of CD8 T cells in Susac syndrome. TCRdb independently ran MiXCR on the immunoSEQ multiplex PCR reads; one entry per CDR3 protein. The sample yields about 180,000 distinct CDR3 sequences, almost 96% seen once. Sequenced input: CD4+ T cells from PBMCs. The receptors originated from a human donor with multiple sclerosis. The conserved cysteine and the conserved F or W are not part of the CDR3 here. Fields, in order: J gene, V gene, CDR3 protein.

>TRBJ2-1|TRBV7-9
ASSLEASGEQF
>TRBJ2-7|TRBV29-1
SVDGQHGYEQY
>TRBJ1-6|TRBV7-6
ASSPTGDHSPLH
>TRBJ1-1|TRBV19
ASSLLVGTEAF
>TRBJ1-2|TRBV7-2
ASSLVGTTNYGYT
>TRBJ1-2|TRBV20-1
SAPTDGNYGYT
>TRBJ1-2|TRBV7-9
ASSFMGDYGYT
>TRBJ2-2|TRBV4-1
ASSQDTPGGQRVGELF
>TRBJ2-3|TRBV12-3/TRBV12-4
ASSATGLADTQY
>TRBJ2-7|TRBV9
ASSVGQGSEQY
>TRBJ1-2|TRBV29-1
SAGQDYGYT
>TRBJ1-3|TRBV7-8
ASSIRGGSGNTIY
>TRBJ1-1|TRBV28
ASSLPLNTEAF
>TRBJ2-1|TRBV24-1
ATSDLTGGSSYNEQF
>TRBJ2-3|TRBV12-5
ASGLVAGAVLGTDTQY
>TRBJ2-1|TRBV16
ASSQWLAPDFYNEQF
>TRBJ2-3|TRBV23-1
ASSQSRLSVVGWVRSTDTQY
>TRBJ2-1|TRBV18
ASSPVADHSYNEQF
>TRBJ1-5|TRBV12-3/TRBV12-4
ASSFEAGNQPQH
>TRBJ1-4|TRBV4-1
ASTQPGRGEKLF
>TRBJ2-5|TRBV28
ASRPGGPQETQY
>TRBJ2-2|TRBV4-3
ASSQTRHPRTGELF
>TRBJ1-2|TRBV5-1
ASSLEDTGYGYT
>TRBJ2-5|TRBV20-1
SARPRQGQETQY
>TRBJ2-7|TRBV6-2/TRBV6-3
ASTSLDEQY
>TRBJ2-2|TRBV3-1
ASSQDIGGANTGELF
>TRBJ2-5|TRBV3-1
ASSQDPSGGPQETQY
>TRBJ2-5|TRBV12-3/TRBV12-4
ASSFQGLKETQY
>TRBJ2-7|TRBV12-3/TRBV12-4
ASRSQGGSYEQY
>TRBJ1-5|TRBV20-1
SARDGAEYNQPQL
>TRBJ2-2|TRBV29-1
SVAGGYTGELF
>TRBJ1-5|TRBV30
ALGFGNQPQH
>TRBJ2-5|TRBV20-1
SARDFQRPGTRSVY
>TRBJ2-1|TRBV6-1
ASSEALGRKEQF
>TRBJ1-1|TRBV6-5
ASSTPTQWTF
>TRBJ2-2|TRBV2
ASSERPNTGELF
>TRBJ2-1|TRBV20-1
SASTVWGKSYNEQF
>TRBJ1-1|TRBV5-1
ASSDIPSSNTEAF
>TRBJ2-7|TRBV27
ASSLVLGSSYEQY
>TRBJ1-1|TRBV25-1
ASFCGPAVKGEAF
>TRBJ1-1|TRBV3-1
ASSLWGQGFWNTEAF
>TRBJ1-2|TRBV11-2
ASSPSSVYT
>TRBJ2-1|TRBV5-1
ASSLDRASTYNEQF
>TRBJ2-7|TRBV6-2/TRBV6-3
ASRDRGEEQY
>TRBJ1-2|TRBV20-1
SASGAGTPKSN
>TRBJ1-3|TRBV27
ASSLGGYSGNTIY